Shown below are 12 T cell receptor beta chains from a single sample sequenced in a study of blood T cell repertoires in COVID-19. Data came from immunoSEQ multiplex PCR; TCRdb stores just in-frame clones and leaves some out. The sample contains around 150,000 clones, about 86% of which appear only once. Sequencing was carried out using peripheral blood. These receptors all come from a man between 65 and 85 years old with acute or convalescent COVID-19.

This clone was picked up a small number of times. CDR3 nucleotides: TGTGCCAGCAGCCAAGATTATCCGGGAAGAAACCAGCCCCAGCATTTT. Encoded protein: CASSQDYPGRNQPQHF. The rearrangement joins TRBV3-1 (or the pseudogene TRBV3-2) to TRBJ1-5; D is undetermined. Germline V gene data show CDR1 as LGHDT and CDR2 as YNNKEL (reference sequence). The CDR3 has 16 residues. With 0 bases removed from V and 7 bases from J, the gap between germline ends came to 16 bases.

CDR3: CASSPEQGATGNTIYF. The CDR3 DNA is TGTGCCAGCTCACCAGAGCAGGGGGCGACTGGAAACACCATATATTTT. The chain couples TRBV18 to TRBJ1-3; TRBD1 matches 8 bases. This CDR3 comprises 16 residues. Germline CDR1 is KGHSH and CDR2 is LQKENI. Trimming at V came to 2 bases and at J to 2 bases, leaving 5 bases not matched to a gene.

The chain recombines TRBV28 with TRBJ1-2; D uncertain. The CDR3 contains 11 residues. V lost 4 bases, J lost 8 bases, and 8 bases lay in between. Germline values: CDR1 MDHEN, CDR2 SYDVKM. CDR3 sequence (DNA): TGTGCCAGCAGTTCTGGGCTAGGCTACACCTTC. Its translation: CASSSGLGYTF.

The chain uses TRBV4-3 and TRBJ2-2; D is unresolved. The length of the CDR3 is 13 residues. Per the germline V gene, CDR1 is LGHNA and CDR2 is YSLEER. Trimming pared 0 bases from V and 7 bases from J, leaving 6 bases between. DNA for the CDR3: TGCGCCAGCAGCCAAGATCGGGTCGGGGAGCTGTTTTTT. This sequence encodes CASSQDRVGELFF.

This clone was detected many times. This sequence joins TRBV19 and TRBJ2-1, with 8 bases matching TRBD2. The CDR3 is 15 residues long. V dropped 5 bases and J dropped 8; count of bases not matched to a gene: 11. Per the germline V gene, CDR1 is LNHDA and CDR2 is SQIVND (reference sequence). CDR3 in amino acids: CASSSWTSLGDEQFF. CDR3 coding DNA: TGTGCCAGTAGTTCCTGGACTAGCCTAGGCGATGAGCAGTTCTTC.

V is TRBV11-1 and J is TRBJ1-2; D remains unclear. The CDR3 loop spans 14 amino acids. Germline V lookup: CDR1 SGHAT, CDR2 FQDESV (reference sequence). Trimming cost V 5 bases and J 1 base, with 11 bases left between them. The chain's CDR3 is CASSPGDRNYGYTF. The CDR3, as DNA: TGTGCCAGCAGCCCGGGAGATCGTAACTATGGCTACACCTTC. The variable domain in full, with the rest retrieved from reference TRBV11-1 and TRBJ1-2, is EAEVAQSPRYKITEKSQAVAFWCDPISGHATLYWYRQILGQGPELLVQFQDESVVDDSQLPKDRFSAERLKGVDSTLKIQPAELGDSAMYLCASSPGDRNYGYTFGSGTRLTVV.

The chain combines TRBV29-1 with TRBJ2-7, with 13 bases lining up with TRBD2. The germline gives CDR1 SQVTM, CDR2 ANQGSEA. The CDR3 is 15 amino acids. Trimming took 5 bases from V and 0 from J; bases not matched to a gene: 4. The CDR3 sequence: CSVSGTSGNSYEQYF. CDR3 coding DNA: TGCAGCGTTTCCGGGACTAGCGGGAACTCCTACGAGCAGTACTTC.

The rearrangement links TRBV5-1 to TRBJ2-7; 7 positions match TRBD1. The length of the CDR3 is 15 residues. Germline V lookup: CDR1 SGHRS, CDR2 YFSETQ. Unmatched junction bases numbered 6, after V lost 1 base and J lost 2 bases. In DNA form, the CDR3 reads TGCGCCAGCAGCTTGAACGTCGGACAGGCCTACGAGCAGTACTTC. This sequence encodes CASSLNVGQAYEQYF.

V usage is TRBV5-6 and J usage is TRBJ2-2, with TRBD1 matching over 7 bases. The CDR3 consists of 17 residues. The germline V gene encodes CDR1 SGHDT and CDR2 YYEEEE. The junction had 8 bases not matched to a gene; V was cut back by 3 bases and J by 0 bases. This CDR3 is CASSSHRGPANTGELFF. Here the CDR3 DNA reads TGTGCCAGCAGCTCACACAGGGGCCCCGCGAACACCGGGGAGCTGTTTTTT.

The rearrangement joins TRBV6-2 or TRBV6-3 to TRBJ2-1; TRBD2 matches at 7 bases. Germline trimming cut 4 bases from V and 10 bases from J; bases unmatched to any gene: 4. In germline, CDR1 is MNHEY, CDR2 SVGEGT. This CDR3 contains 12 residues. The CDR3 protein is CASSWAAGEQFF. The CDR3 nucleotides are TGTGCCAGCAGTTGGGCAGCGGGAGAGCAGTTCTTC.

This chain connects TRBV5-6 to TRBJ2-4, with a tentative D call TRBD1 (5 bases). CDR3 length equals 15 residues. V shed 0 bases and J shed 5 bases, with 12 bases lying between them. The V gene's germline CDR1 is SGHDT and CDR2 YYEEEE. The chain's CDR3 is CASSLDAGSQNIQYF. In DNA form, the CDR3 reads TGTGCCAGCAGCTTGGACGCAGGGTCCCAAAACATTCAGTACTTC. Full variable domain (missing parts from reference TRBV5-6 and TRBJ2-4): DAGVTQSPTHLIKTRGQQVTLRCSPKSGHDTVSWYQQALGQGPQFIFQYYEEEERQRGNFPDRFSGHQFPNYSSELNVNALLLGDSALYLCASSLDAGSQNIQYFGAGTRLSVL.

This sequence joins TRBV29-1 and TRBJ2-7; maybe TRBD2 (6 bases). CDR1 is SQVTM, CDR2 ANQGSEA, per germline. The CDR3 totals 15 residues. Trimming stripped 2 bases from V and 1 base from J, with 15 bases between. CDR3 region: CSVEIPRAGSYEQYF. CDR3 DNA sequence: TGCAGCGTTGAAATTCCCCGGGCGGGATCCTACGAGCAGTACTTC.